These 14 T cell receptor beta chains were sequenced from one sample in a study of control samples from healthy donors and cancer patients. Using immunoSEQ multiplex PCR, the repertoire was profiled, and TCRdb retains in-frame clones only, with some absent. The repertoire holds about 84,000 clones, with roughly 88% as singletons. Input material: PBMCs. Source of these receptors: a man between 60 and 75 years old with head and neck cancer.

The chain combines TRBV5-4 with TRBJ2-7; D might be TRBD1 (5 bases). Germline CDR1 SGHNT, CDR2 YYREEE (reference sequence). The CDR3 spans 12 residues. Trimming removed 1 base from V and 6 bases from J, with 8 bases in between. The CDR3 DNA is TGTGCCAGCAGCTTGTTGCAGGGCGAGCAGTACTTC. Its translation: CASSLLQGEQYF.

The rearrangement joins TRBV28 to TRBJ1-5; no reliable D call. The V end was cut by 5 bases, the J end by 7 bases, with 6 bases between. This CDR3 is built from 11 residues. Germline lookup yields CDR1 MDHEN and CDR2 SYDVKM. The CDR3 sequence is CASSGRQPQHF. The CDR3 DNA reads TGTGCCAGCAGTGGTAGGCAGCCCCAGCATTTT.

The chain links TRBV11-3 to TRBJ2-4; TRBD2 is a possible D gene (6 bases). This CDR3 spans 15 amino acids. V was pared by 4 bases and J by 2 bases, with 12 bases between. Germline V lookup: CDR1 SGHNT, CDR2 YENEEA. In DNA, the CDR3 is TGTGCCAGCAGCTCTAGCGACGGACCCAAAAACATTCAGTACTTC. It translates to CASSSSDGPKNIQYF.

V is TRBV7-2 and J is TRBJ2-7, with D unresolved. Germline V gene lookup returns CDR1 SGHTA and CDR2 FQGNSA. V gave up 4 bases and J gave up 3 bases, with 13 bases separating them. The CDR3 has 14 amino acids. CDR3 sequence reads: CASSSHGPRYEQYF. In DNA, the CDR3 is TGTGCCAGCAGCTCGCATGGACCCCGCTACGAGCAGTACTTC. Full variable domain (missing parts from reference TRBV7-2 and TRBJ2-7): GAGVSQSPSNKVTEKGKDVELRCDPISGHTALYWYRQSLGQGLEFLIYFQGNSAPDKSGLPSDRFSAERTGGSVSTLTIQRTQQEDSAVYLCASSSHGPRYEQYFGPGTRLTVT.

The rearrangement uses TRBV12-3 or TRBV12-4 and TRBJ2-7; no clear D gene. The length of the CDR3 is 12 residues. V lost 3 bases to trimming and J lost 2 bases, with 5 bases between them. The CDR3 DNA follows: TGTGCCAGCAGTTTTGGGACCTACGAGCAGTACTTC. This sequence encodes CASSFGTYEQYF.

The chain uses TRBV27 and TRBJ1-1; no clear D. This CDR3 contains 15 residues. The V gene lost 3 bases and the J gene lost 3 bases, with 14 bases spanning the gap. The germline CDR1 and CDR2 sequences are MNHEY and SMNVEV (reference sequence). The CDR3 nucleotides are TGTGCCAGCAGTTTGAATCGGGGAACATACACTGAAGCTTTCTTT. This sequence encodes CASSLNRGTYTEAFF.

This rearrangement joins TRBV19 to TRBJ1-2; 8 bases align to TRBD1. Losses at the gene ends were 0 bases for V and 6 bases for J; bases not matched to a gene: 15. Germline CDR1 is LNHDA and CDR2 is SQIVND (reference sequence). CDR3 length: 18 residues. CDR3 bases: TGTGCCAGTAGTATAGATCTTAGTTCTTCGCAGGGGGCGAATGGCTACACCTTC. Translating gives CASSIDLSSSQGANGYTF.

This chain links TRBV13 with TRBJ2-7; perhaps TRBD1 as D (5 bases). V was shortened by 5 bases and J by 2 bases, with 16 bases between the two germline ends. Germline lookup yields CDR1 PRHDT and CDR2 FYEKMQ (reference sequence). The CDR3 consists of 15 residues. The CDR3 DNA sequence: TGTGCCAGCAGCCCAGCCGACAGCCGGACCTACGAGCAGTACTTC. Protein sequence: CASSPADSRTYEQYF.

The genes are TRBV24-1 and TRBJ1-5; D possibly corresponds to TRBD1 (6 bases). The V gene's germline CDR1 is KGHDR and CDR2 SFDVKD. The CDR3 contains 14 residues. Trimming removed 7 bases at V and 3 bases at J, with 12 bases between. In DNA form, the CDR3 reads TGTGCCACCAGGGCGACAGGTACCAATCAGCCCCAGCATTTT. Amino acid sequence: CATRATGTNQPQHF.

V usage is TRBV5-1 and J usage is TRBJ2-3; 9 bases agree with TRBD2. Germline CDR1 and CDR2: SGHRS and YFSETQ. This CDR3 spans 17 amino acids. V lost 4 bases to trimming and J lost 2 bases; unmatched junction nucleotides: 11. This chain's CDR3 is CASSPMTSGIATDTQYF. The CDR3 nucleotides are TGCGCCAGCAGCCCCATGACTAGCGGTATTGCCACAGATACGCAGTATTTT.

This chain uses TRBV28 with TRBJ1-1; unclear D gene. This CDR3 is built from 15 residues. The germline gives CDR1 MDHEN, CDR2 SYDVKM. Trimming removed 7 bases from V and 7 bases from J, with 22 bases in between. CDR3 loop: CASTPPLRKPYEAFF. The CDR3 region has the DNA TGTGCCAGCACCCCCCCCCTAAGAAAACCCTATGAAGCTTTCTTT.

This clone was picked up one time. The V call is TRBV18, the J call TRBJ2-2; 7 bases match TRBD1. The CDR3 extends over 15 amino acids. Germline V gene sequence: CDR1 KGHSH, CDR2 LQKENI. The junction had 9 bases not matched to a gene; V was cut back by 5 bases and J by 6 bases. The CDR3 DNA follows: TGTGCCAGCTCAGAGATGACAGGGAAGGCCGGGGAGCTGTTTTTT. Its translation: CASSEMTGKAGELFF.

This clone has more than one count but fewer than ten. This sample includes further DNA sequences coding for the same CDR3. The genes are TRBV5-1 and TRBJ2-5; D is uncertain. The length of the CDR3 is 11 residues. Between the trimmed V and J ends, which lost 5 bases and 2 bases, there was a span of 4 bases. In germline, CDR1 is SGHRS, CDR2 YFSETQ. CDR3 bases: TGCGCCAGCAGTGAACAAGAGACCCAGTACTTC. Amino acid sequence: CASSEQETQYF.

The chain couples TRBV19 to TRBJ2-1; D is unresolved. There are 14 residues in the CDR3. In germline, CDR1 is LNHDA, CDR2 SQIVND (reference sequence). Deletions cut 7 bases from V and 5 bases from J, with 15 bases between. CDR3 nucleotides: TGTGCCAGTACTGGCTACCAGGAAAACAATGAGCAGTTCTTC. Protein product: CASTGYQENNEQFF.